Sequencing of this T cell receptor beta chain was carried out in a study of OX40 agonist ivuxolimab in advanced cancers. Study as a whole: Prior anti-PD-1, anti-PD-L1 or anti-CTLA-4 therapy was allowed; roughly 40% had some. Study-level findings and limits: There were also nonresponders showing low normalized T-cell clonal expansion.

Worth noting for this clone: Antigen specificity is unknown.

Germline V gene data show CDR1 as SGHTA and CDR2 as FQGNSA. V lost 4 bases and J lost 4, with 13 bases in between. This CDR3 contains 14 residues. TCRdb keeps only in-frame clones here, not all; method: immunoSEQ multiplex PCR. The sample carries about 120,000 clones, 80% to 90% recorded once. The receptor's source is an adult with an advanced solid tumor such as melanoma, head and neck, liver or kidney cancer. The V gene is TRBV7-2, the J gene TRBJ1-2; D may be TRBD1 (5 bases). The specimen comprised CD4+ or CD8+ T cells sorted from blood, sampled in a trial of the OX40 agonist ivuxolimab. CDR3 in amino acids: CASSSGQGAYGYTF. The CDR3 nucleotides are TGTGCCAGCAGCTCCGGTCAAGGGGCCTATGGCTACACCTTC. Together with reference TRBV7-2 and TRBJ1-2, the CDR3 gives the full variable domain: GAGVSQSPSNKVTEKGKDVELRCDPISGHTALYWYRQSLGQGLEFLIYFQGNSAPDKSGLPSDRFSAERTGGSVSTLTIQRTQQEDSAVYLCASSSGQGAYGYTFGSGTRLTVV.